Following are 18 T cell receptor beta chains from one sample sequenced in a study of a mutant IDH1 vaccine in newly diagnosed glioma. Their antigens remain unidentified. Using immunoSEQ multiplex PCR, the repertoire was profiled, and TCRdb retains in-frame clones only, with some absent. The profile shows more than 55,000 clones, 84% of them singletons. The time point was: week 35, safety follow-up. With topical imiquimod, each dose of the vaccine consisted of 300 ug of mutant IDH1 20-mer peptide. The sequenced sample was PBMCs, obtained from a glioma patient whose treatment included an IDH1 peptide vaccine. These receptors were collected from a man aged 30-40 years with glioma.

This clone was detected only once. The V gene is TRBV21-1, the J gene TRBJ2-1; no check of the table's D call, TRBD2, against the DNA was made. TRBV21-1 counts as a pseudogene. The CDR3 totals 16 residues. CDR3 sequence reads: CASSKAAGGAGDEQFF. Written as DNA, the CDR3 is TGTGCCAGCAGCAAAGCCGCCGGGGGGGCAGGGGATGAGCAGTTCTTC.

This rearrangement joins TRBV7-9 to TRBJ2-6; D is unresolved. The V end lost 8 bases, the J end lost 0 bases, and 5 bases lay between the germline ends. Per the germline V gene, CDR1 is SEHNR and CDR2 is FQNEAQ (reference sequence). This CDR3 is built from 13 residues. CDR3 in DNA: TGTGCCAGCCTCCTCTCTGGGGCCAACGTCCTGACTTTC. Residues: CASLLSGANVLTF.

This sequence joins TRBV28 and TRBJ2-7, with D hard to call. The length of the CDR3 is 12 residues. Trimming stripped 3 bases from V and 4 bases from J, with 7 bases between. The V gene's germline CDR1 is MDHEN and CDR2 SYDVKM. Written as DNA, the CDR3 is TGTGCCAGCAGTTTGGGTAATTACGAGCAGTACTTC. It translates to CASSLGNYEQYF.

The gene calls are TRBV13 and TRBJ2-5; no firm D call. This CDR3 contains 13 residues. Trimming shortened V by 0 bases and J by 0 bases, and 2 bases separated the two germline ends. Germline loops: CDR1 PRHDT, CDR2 FYEKMQ (reference sequence). The chain's CDR3 is CASSLGDQETQYF. The DNA for the CDR3 is TGTGCCAGCAGCTTAGGTGACCAAGAGACCCAGTACTTC.

This clone was seen just once. The chain is built from TRBV7-2 and TRBJ2-5, with 8 bases aligning to TRBD1. The J segment lost 3 bases and the V segment lost 1 base, leaving 1 base of the junction unmatched. The length of the CDR3 is 14 residues. The V gene's germline CDR1 is SGHTA and CDR2 FQGNSA. CDR3 coding DNA: TGTGCCAGCAGCTTAGACAGGGGGAAAGAGACCCAGTACTTC. Its protein is CASSLDRGKETQYF.

The chain carries TRBV11-2 and TRBJ2-5; 13 positions agree with TRBD2. There are 16 residues in the CDR3. Losses at the gene ends were 4 bases for V and 3 bases for J; bases not matched to a gene: 5. The germline V gene has CDR1 SGHAT and CDR2 FQNNGV. CDR3 DNA: TGTGCCAGCAGCTACGGAGGACTAGCGGGGGAAGAGACCCAGTACTTC. Encoded protein: CASSYGGLAGEETQYF.

This CDR3 reads CASSLSANTGELFF. The CDR3 DNA reads as TGTGCCAGCAGTTTAAGTGCGAACACCGGGGAGCTGTTTTTT. The genes are TRBV27 and TRBJ2-2, with D unresolved. V was clipped by 2 bases and J by 0 bases, with 4 bases between them. In germline, CDR1 is MNHEY, CDR2 SMNVEV (reference sequence). The CDR3 is 14 residues long.

The CDR3 spells CASSQDVLSYNEQFF. The CDR3 nucleotides are TGTGCCAGCAGCCAAGACGTTTTGTCCTACAATGAGCAGTTCTTC. The chain recombines TRBV14 with TRBJ2-1; unclear D gene. Trimming left V 0 bases short and J 1 base short, with 7 bases between. Germline loops: CDR1 SGHDN, CDR2 FVKESK. This CDR3 is built from 15 residues. Full variable domain (rest looked up from reference TRBV14 and TRBJ2-1): EAGVTQFPSHSVIEKGQTVTLRCDPISGHDNLYWYRRVMGKEIKFLLHFVKESKQDESGMPNNRFLAERTGGTYSTLKVQPAELEDSGVYFCASSQDVLSYNEQFFGPGTRLTVL.

J is TRBJ1-6 and V is TRBV7-9; D is possibly TRBD1 (6 bases). Germline V gives CDR1 SEHNR, CDR2 FQNEAQ (reference sequence). Trimming pared 8 bases from V and 5 bases from J, leaving 16 bases between. CDR3 length equals 15 residues. CDR3 sequence: CASPDWDTDNSPLHF. In DNA, the CDR3 is TGTGCCAGCCCTGACTGGGACACGGATAATTCACCCCTCCACTTT.

The chain combines TRBV28 with TRBJ2-3; a weak D match, TRBD2 (7 bases). V was cut by 5 bases and J by 10 bases, with 19 bases left in between. Germline assignment: CDR1 MDHEN and CDR2 SYDVKM. The CDR3 is 14 residues long. The chain's CDR3 is CASSPRGLSGAQYF. CDR3 bases: TGTGCCAGCAGTCCGCGGGGGCTCTCAGGGGCGCAGTATTTT.

This chain uses TRBV10-2 with TRBJ1-5, with 11 bases matching TRBD1. V lost 6 bases and J lost 7; bases outside the gene matches: 11. The CDR3 sequence is 16 residues long. Germline V gene sequence: CDR1 WSHSY, CDR2 SAAADI. Written as DNA, the CDR3 is TGCGCCAGCAGCGCCCGGGACAGGGGGAGCGGCCAGCCCCAGCATTTT. Protein: CASSARDRGSGQPQHF.

DNA of the CDR3: TGTGCCAGCTCAACTAGCGGGGGGGCATATGAGCAGTTCTTC. Encoded protein: CASSTSGGAYEQFF. The rearrangement links TRBV18 to TRBJ2-1; 13 bases match TRBD2. Germline trimming cut 5 bases from V and 8 bases from J; bases unmatched to any gene: 3. CDR3 length: 14 residues. Germline CDR1 KGHSH, CDR2 LQKENI.

The chain uses TRBV4-1 and TRBJ2-5; either TRBD1 or TRBD2 may fit D (6 bases each). The CDR3 totals 14 residues. V was pared by 1 base and J by 5 bases, with 11 bases between. Germline-derived CDR1 and CDR2 are MGHRA and YSYEKL. The DNA for the CDR3 is TGCGCCAGCAGCCAAGCGGGGGCGAGGGAGACCCAGTACTTC. Encoded protein: CASSQAGARETQYF.

This chain links TRBV13 with TRBJ2-3; 8 positions match TRBD1. This CDR3 comprises 16 residues. Trimming took 5 bases from V and 6 from J; bases not matched to a gene: 13. Germline V gene sequence: CDR1 PRHDT, CDR2 FYEKMQ (reference sequence). The CDR3 loop reads CASSPRTGTESDTQYF. The CDR3 DNA follows: TGTGCCAGCAGCCCCCGGACAGGGACGGAGTCGGATACGCAGTATTTT.

The V call is TRBV20-1, the J call TRBJ2-7; D gene uncertain. Germline values: CDR1 DFQATT, CDR2 SNEGSKA (reference sequence). V gave up 0 bases and J gave up 3 bases, with 3 bases separating them. The CDR3 loop spans 11 amino acids. The CDR3, as DNA: TGCAGTGCTAGAGAGAACTACGAGCAGTACTTC. This translates into CSARENYEQYF.

The chain employs TRBV9 and TRBJ2-5; 8 bases are a match to TRBD1. V shed 4 bases, J shed 5 bases, and the junction held 13 bases outside the gene matches. The germline CDR1 and CDR2 sequences are SGDLS and YYNGEE. The length of the CDR3 is 16 residues. This CDR3 reads CASSQTGQALVETQYF. CDR3 nucleotides: TGTGCCAGCAGCCAGACGGGACAGGCCCTCGTGGAGACCCAGTACTTC. Based on the CDR3 plus reference TRBV9 and TRBJ2-5, the full variable domain is DSGVTQTPKHLITATGQRVTLRCSPRSGDLSVYWYQQSLDQGLQFLIQYYNGEERAKGNILERFSAQQFPDLHSELNLSSLELGDSALYFCASSQTGQALVETQYFGPGTRLLVL.

The chain links TRBV6-5 to TRBJ1-6; no definite D call. The V end was cut by 0 bases, the J end by 1 base, with 7 bases between. The CDR3 covers 16 residues. The germline V gene has CDR1 MNHEY and CDR2 SVGAGI. CDR3 nucleotides: TGTGCCAGCAGTTACTCGCCAGGATCCTATAATTCACCCCTCCACTTT. It yields the protein CASSYSPGSYNSPLHF.

The V call is TRBV4-1, the J call TRBJ1-6; possible D gene TRBD1, 5 bases. V was trimmed by 0 bases and J by 7 bases, leaving 10 bases between them. The CDR3 totals 15 residues. The V gene's germline CDR1 is MGHRA and CDR2 YSYEKL. CDR3 nucleotides: TGCGCCAGCAGCCAAGATCAGGGCTCGAATTCACCCCTCCACTTT. The encoded protein is CASSQDQGSNSPLHF.